The 9 T cell receptor beta chains below come from one sample, sequenced in a study of blood T cell repertoires in COVID-19. Sequencing was performed with immunoSEQ multiplex PCR; in TCRdb, only in-frame clones are kept and a portion is missing. The repertoire has 150,000 or so clones, roughly 90% of them found once; the top ten carry 4%. The sequencing sample was made of peripheral blood. The receptor source for this set is a woman in her 70s with acute or convalescent COVID-19.

As concerns this clone: The junction shows a germline mismatch at one end, possibly a read error. The chain couples TRBV7-9 to TRBJ1-1; no reliable D call. The CDR3 spans 11 residues. The germline V gene has CDR1 SEHNR and CDR2 FQNEAQ (reference sequence). The CDR3 loop reads CASSLSTGAFF. CDR3 DNA sequence: TGTGCCAGCAGCTTAAGTACTGGAGCTTTCTTT.

V and J are TRBV2 and TRBJ1-1; 9 bases are a match to TRBD1. Per the germline V gene, CDR1 is SNHLY and CDR2 is FYNNEI. J was trimmed by 2 bases and V by 7 bases; bases with no gene match: 8. CDR3 length: 15 residues. Here the CDR3 DNA reads TGTGCCAGCAAAAGTCGGACAGGGGAAAACACTGAAGCTTTCTTT. Translation: CASKSRTGENTEAFF.

This clone was detected only once. V and J are TRBV21-1 and TRBJ2-7; the table's D call of TRBD1 was not tested on the DNA. TRBV21-1 is deemed a pseudogene. This CDR3 region has 15 residues. The CDR3 protein is CASSKDRDRDYEQYF. As DNA, the CDR3 is TGTGCCAGCAGCAAAGACAGGGACAGAGATTACGAGCAGTACTTC.

The chain joins TRBV6-5 to TRBJ1-6; 8 bases agree with TRBD1. CDR1 MNHEY and CDR2 SVGAGI come from the germline V gene. With 5 bases clipped from V and 7 bases from J, the junction kept 7 bases outside the gene matches. The CDR3 totals 15 residues. CDR3 sequence (DNA): TGTGCCAGCAGTAACGCATGGACAGGGAATTCACCCCTCCACTTT. As protein: CASSNAWTGNSPLHF.

This sequence joins TRBV5-1 and TRBJ1-6; weak D call: TRBD1 (6 bases). The CDR3 length is 14 residues. CDR1 and CDR2 from the germline V gene are SGHRS and YFSETQ. Trimming shortened V by 4 bases and J by 5 bases, and 10 bases separated the two germline ends. CDR3 amino acids: CASSPGTNNSPLHF. The DNA of the CDR3 is TGCGCCAGCAGCCCCGGGACAAATAATTCACCCCTCCACTTT.

This clone was observed a handful of times. The V gene is TRBV6-6, the J gene TRBJ2-7; 7 bases are shared with TRBD1. CDR1 is MNHNY, CDR2 SVGAGI, per germline (reference sequence). V lost 6 bases, J lost 2 bases, and 4 bases stayed unmatched. The CDR3 runs 13 residues. The CDR3 bases are TGTGCCAGCAGGCCGGGACAGACCTACGAGCAGTACTTC. Its protein product is CASRPGQTYEQYF.

This chain connects TRBV25-1 to TRBJ1-4, with 10 bases identical to TRBD1. The germline V gene encodes CDR1 MGHDK and CDR2 SYGVNS. This CDR3 contains 17 residues. The V and J ends lost 2 bases and 7 bases, in that order; junction bases with no gene match: 10. As DNA, the CDR3 is TGTGCCAGCAGTGAAGAGGGGACCGGGACAGGGGTTGAAAAACTGTTTTTT. As protein: CASSEEGTGTGVEKLFF.

CDR3 residues: CASSYGLAGGPEETQYF. The CDR3 bases are TGTGCCAGCAGTTACGGGCTAGCGGGGGGGCCCGAGGAGACCCAGTACTTC. The J gene is TRBJ2-5, the V gene TRBV6-2 or TRBV6-3, with TRBD2 matching 12 bases. CDR3 length: 17 residues. Germline values: CDR1 MNHEY, CDR2 SVGEGT. With V trimmed by 2 bases and J by 5 bases, 9 bases remained unmatched.

The rearrangement links TRBV4-3 to TRBJ1-3; D gene ambiguous. V was cut by 0 bases and J by 1 base, with 4 bases left in between. The CDR3 is 14 residues long. Per the germline V gene, CDR1 is LGHNA and CDR2 is YSLEER. The CDR3 protein is CASSQETSGNTIYF. For the CDR3, the DNA is TGCGCCAGCAGCCAAGAGACATCTGGAAACACCATATATTTT.